This T cell receptor (beta chain) comes out of a study of vaccination effects on CD4 cells after COVID-19. Looking at the study overall: Sampling occurred a median 72 days post second dose, range 14 to 241.

Profiled with immunoSEQ multiplex PCR; TCRdb holds only in-frame clones, not every one. Here the sample spans about 24,000 clones, 73% being singletons. Concerning this clone: Its target is unknown.

General study points: Long after vaccination, the clones induced by infection and by vaccine shrank markedly in size.

Sequencing followed a ViraFEST assay step that expanded antigen-specific CD4+ T cells with viral peptide pools. After more than 9 days in culture, the CD4+ T cells were isolated. The cohort was immunized with two doses of either the BNT162b2 or mRNA-1273 vaccine. This specimen consisted of CD4+ T cells from PBMCs cultured with SARS-CoV-2 spike peptides, obtained after COVID-19 vaccination. This receptor was identified in a human donor who received a COVID-19 vaccine.

DNA for the CDR3: TGTGCCAGCAGTTCACGGACAGGCCGCAATCAGCCCCAGCATTTT. It encodes CASSSRTGRNQPQHF. This chain joins TRBV27 and TRBJ1-5; 7 bases are shared with TRBD1. V lost 4 bases, J lost 2 bases, and 5 bases stayed unmatched. The CDR3 contains 15 residues. CDR1 is MNHEY and CDR2 is SMNVEV in the germline V gene (reference sequence).